This is a list of T cell receptor beta chains from one sample in a study of CD8 T cells in ankylosing spondylitis. A single record per CDR3 protein comes from TCRdb applying MiXCR to the 5' RACE reads. The sample has about 500,000 distinct CDR3 sequences, approximately 5.3% seen once. Sequenced material: blood, either unsorted or a sorted T cell fraction (not recorded which). Every receptor here comes from a male donor with ankylosing spondylitis. CDR3s include the opening cysteine and the closing phenylalanine or tryptophan. The order of the fields is J gene, D gene, V gene, clone size, CDR3 DNA, CDR3 protein. A D gene is named only where the DNA matches it firmly. Size is omitted from some rows. Given values are once, few, many or a class for expanded clones.

TRBJ2-7,TRBD1,TRBV20-1,many,TGCAGTGCGGGGGTTCCAGGGGGCAAGACCTACGAGCAGTACTTC,CSAGVPGGKTYEQYF
TRBJ2-1,TRBD2,TRBV29-1,many,TGCAGCGGAAGATCGGGAGGCCGCTCCTACAATGAGCAGTTCTTC,CSGRSGGRSYNEQFF
TRBJ2-1,TRBD1,TRBV6-2/TRBV6-3,-,TGTGCCGTACGAACCCCGGGACAGAAGGGAAATGAGCAGTTCTTC,CAVRTPGQKGNEQFF
TRBJ2-2,-,TRBV28,-,TGTGCCAGCAGTCCCGTCTGGGGTGGGAACACCGGGGAGCTGTTTTTT,CASSPVWGGNTGELFF
TRBJ1-2,-,TRBV5-1,many,TGCGCCAGCCGAGACCAGGGGATAGCCGGCTACACCTTC,CASRDQGIAGYTF
TRBJ2-7,-,TRBV12-3/TRBV12-4,few,TGTGCCAGCAGTTTTCGGGTACTAACGTCCGAGCAGTACTTC,CASSFRVLTSEQYF
TRBJ1-1,-,TRBV10-3,many,TGTGCCATCAGCCAGGGAGGGGGTGAAGCTTTCTTT,CAISQGGGEAFF
TRBJ2-1,TRBD2,TRBV10-3,many,TGTGCCATCAGTGAGTCGTGGGGGGGGTACAATGAGCAGTTCTTC,CAISESWGGYNEQFF
TRBJ1-5,-,TRBV7-2,many,TGTGCCAGCAGCTTAGGGGGTTGGCAGCCCCAGCATTTT,CASSLGGWQPQHF
TRBJ2-1,-,TRBV27,many,TGTGCCAGCGGACAGAGCTCCTACAATGAGCAGTTCTTC,CASGQSSYNEQFF
TRBJ2-7,-,TRBV24-1,-,TGTGCCACCAGTGCGCAGACTTCCTACGAGCAGTACTTC,CATSAQTSYEQYF
TRBJ1-2,TRBD1,TRBV6-1,-,TGTGCCAGCAGTGAAGCGCCGACAGGGCGAGGCTACACCTTC,CASSEAPTGRGYTF
TRBJ2-1,-,TRBV4-3,many,TGCGCCAGCAGCCAACTTACCCAAATCGTGGATGAGCAGTTCTTC,CASSQLTQIVDEQFF
TRBJ2-1,TRBD1,TRBV7-9,many,TGTGCCAGCAGCGAATCCGGGACAGCTTACAATGAGCAGTTCTTC,CASSESGTAYNEQFF
TRBJ1-1,-,TRBV7-2,few,TGTGCCAGCAGCTTAAAGTGGAGGGGAGAATCGTACACTGAAGCTTTCTTT,CASSLKWRGESYTEAFF
TRBJ2-3,-,TRBV28,many,TGTGCCAGCAGTTTGGCAGGGGCTAGTAGCACAGATACGCAGTATTTT,CASSLAGASSTDTQYF
TRBJ2-5,TRBD2,TRBV20-1,many,TGCAGTGCCCCCCCCCCTAGCGGGAGTAGAGAGACCCAGTACTTC,CSAPPPSGSRETQYF
TRBJ2-1,-,TRBV28,many,TGTGCCAGCAGTTTATTCGCCGTCAAGCGGCGCTACAATGAGCAGTTCTTC,CASSLFAVKRRYNEQFF
TRBJ2-7,-,TRBV27,many,TGTGCCAGCAGTTTAAACAGCCCTACCTACGAGCAGTACTTC,CASSLNSPTYEQYF
TRBJ1-2,TRBD1,TRBV7-2,many,TGTGCCAGCAGCTTAGGTGGGACAGCCGTCACTAACTATGGCTACACCTTC,CASSLGGTAVTNYGYTF
TRBJ1-2,TRBD1,TRBV4-3,-,TGCGCCAGCAGCCAAGGGACAGGGGGTCTGGACTATGGCTACACCTTC,CASSQGTGGLDYGYTF
TRBJ2-1,-,TRBV5-1,-,TGCGCCAGCAGCTTCGAGAGGACGACCTACAATGAGCAGTTCTTC,CASSFERTTYNEQFF
TRBJ2-7,-,TRBV5-1,many,TGCGCCAGCAGCCCGTTAGCGTATCCGAGCGAGCAGTACTTC,CASSPLAYPSEQYF
TRBJ1-1,-,TRBV10-3,many,TGTGCCATCAGCGCACAGATTATGAACACTGAAGCTTTCTTT,CAISAQIMNTEAFF
TRBJ2-3,-,TRBV18,-,TGTGCCAGCTCACGACGTTCGCCAGATACGCAGTATTTT,CASSRRSPDTQYF
TRBJ2-1,-,TRBV4-1,many,TGCGCCAGCAGCCAAGTAGGGAATGAGCAGTTCTTC,CASSQVGNEQFF
TRBJ1-2,-,TRBV7-2,many,TGTGCCAGCAGCCCCCGACTGGATTTATCCGGCTACACCTTC,CASSPRLDLSGYTF
TRBJ2-1,-,TRBV29-1,many,TGCAGCGTGATGGGACTCCCTGAGTACAATGAGCAGTTCTTC,CSVMGLPEYNEQFF
TRBJ1-6,-,TRBV3-1,many,TGTGCCAGCAGCCAAGATGGACTCGATTCACCCCTCCACTTT,CASSQDGLDSPLHF
TRBJ2-1,TRBD2,TRBV28,many,TGTGCCAGCAGCCCCGGGGAGGGATGGACCTACAATGAGCAGTTCTTC,CASSPGEGWTYNEQFF